The entry below describes one T cell receptor beta chain. This sample was included in a study of cytomegalovirus exposure and HLA in healthy donors. Method: immunoSEQ multiplex PCR; TCRdb's copy keeps in-frame clones and lacks some. The sample consists of under 250,000 clones, 80% to 90% of them appearing once. The sequenced sample consisted of PBMCs. This TCR was recovered from a woman under 30 in good health and CMV-seropositive.

The CDR3 is CASSIQGNTEAFF. The CDR3 bases are TGTGCCAGTAGTATACAGGGGAACACTGAAGCTTTCTTT. V usage is TRBV19 and J usage is TRBJ1-1; a possible D gene is TRBD1 (5 bases). V dropped 2 bases and J dropped 1 base, with 5 bases sitting between them. The CDR3 is 13 residues long. The germline V gene encodes CDR1 LNHDA and CDR2 SQIVND (reference sequence). Full variable domain (remainder filled in from reference TRBV19 and TRBJ1-1): DGGITQSPKYLFRKEGQNVTLSCEQNLNHDAMYWYRQDPGQGLRLIYYSQIVNDFQKGDIAEGYSVSREKKESFPLTVTSAQKNPTAFYLCASSIQGNTEAFFGQGTRLTVV.